This T cell receptor (beta chain) was sequenced during a study of shared clonotypes between healthy human individuals. Per the germline V gene, CDR1 is WNHNN and CDR2 is SYGVQD (reference sequence). This CDR3 has 15 residues. V was clipped by 3 bases and J by 9 bases; unmatched bases: 10. Libraries were prepared by immunoSEQ multiplex PCR; TCRdb keeps only in-frame clonotypes and omits some of them. The data hold millions of clones, with roughly nine tenths observed a single time. This receptor was taken from a man younger than 30 in good health. Specimen: naive CD4+ T cells sorted from blood. Subset here: CD45RA+ positively selected. The genes are TRBV10-1 and TRBJ2-2, with 7 bases that match TRBD2. The CDR3: CASSDPGLGKRELFF. CDR3 coding DNA: TGCGCCAGCAGTGACCCCGGACTAGGGAAGAGGGAGCTGTTTTTT.